The present T cell receptor beta chain was sequenced within a study of shared clonotypes between healthy human individuals. As concerns this clone: The antigen remains undetermined.

The authors split each subset's genomic DNA evenly across several immunoSEQ plates. Only in-frame clones appear in the TCRdb table, and some are missing; sequencing was by immunoSEQ multiplex PCR. The data hold roughly 2.2 million clones, with approximately 95% observed a single time. Study results and limitations: Rarefaction revealed incomplete sorted-subset sequencing despite large depth. Generation probabilities of non-shared clonotypes were lower (relative to those shared by all four donors). Among donors, clonotype sharing was expected to be affected by sequencing depth.

This clonotype originated in a man between 18 and 29 years old in good health. Some clones in this sample may be carry-over from other donors' samples. The sequenced material came from naive CD4+ T cells from PBMCs. Subset of the sample: CD45RA+ positively selected.

CDR3 in DNA: TGTGCCAGCAGCCTTAGACATACGGGGGAGACTGAAGCTTTCTTT. Protein product: CASSLRHTGETEAFF. The J gene is TRBJ1-1, the V gene TRBV11-1; TRBD1 might be the D (5 bases). Germline V gene sequence: CDR1 SGHAT, CDR2 FQDESV (reference sequence). V shed 5 bases and J shed 5 bases, with 18 bases lying between them. This CDR3 has 15 amino acids.